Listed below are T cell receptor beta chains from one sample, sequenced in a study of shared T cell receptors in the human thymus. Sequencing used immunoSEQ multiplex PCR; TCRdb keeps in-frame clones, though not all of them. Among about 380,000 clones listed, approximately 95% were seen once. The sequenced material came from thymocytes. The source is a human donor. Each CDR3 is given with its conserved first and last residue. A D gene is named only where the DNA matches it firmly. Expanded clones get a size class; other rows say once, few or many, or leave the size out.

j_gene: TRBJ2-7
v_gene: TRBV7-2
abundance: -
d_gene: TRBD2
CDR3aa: CASSLAVWREVVYEQYF
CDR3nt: TGTGCCAGCAGCTTAGCCGTTTGGCGGGAGGTGGTTTACGAGCAGTACTTC

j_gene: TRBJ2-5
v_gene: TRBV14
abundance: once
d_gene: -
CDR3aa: CASSPWGGRRETQYF
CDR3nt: TGTGCCAGCAGCCCCTGGGGGGGGCGCCGAGAGACCCAGTACTTC

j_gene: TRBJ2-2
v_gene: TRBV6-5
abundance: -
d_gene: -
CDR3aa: CASETLGHTGELFF
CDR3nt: TGTGCCAGCGAGACCCTAGGCCACACCGGGGAGCTGTTTTTT

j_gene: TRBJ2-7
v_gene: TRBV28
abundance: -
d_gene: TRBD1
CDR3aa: CASSLLDRRYEQYF
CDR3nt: TGTGCCAGCAGTTTATTGGACAGGCGCTACGAGCAGTACTTC

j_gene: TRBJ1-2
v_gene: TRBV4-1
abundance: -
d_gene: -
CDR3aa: CASSPLRFENYGYTF
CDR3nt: TGCGCCAGCAGCCCTCTCAGATTTGAGAACTATGGCTACACCTTC

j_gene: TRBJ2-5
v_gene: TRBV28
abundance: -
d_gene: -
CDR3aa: CASKTRGARLETQYF
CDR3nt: TGTGCCAGCAAGACGAGGGGCGCTCGGTTAGAGACCCAGTACTTC

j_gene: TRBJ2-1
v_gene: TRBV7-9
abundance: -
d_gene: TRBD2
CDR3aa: CASSLASGKSSYNEQFF
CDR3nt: TGTGCCAGCAGCTTAGCTAGCGGGAAGAGCTCCTACAATGAGCAGTTCTTC

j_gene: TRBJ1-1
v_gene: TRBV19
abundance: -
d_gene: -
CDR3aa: CASSIEGLEGEAFF
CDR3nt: TGTGCCAGTAGTATCGAAGGCCTGGAGGGTGAAGCTTTCTTT

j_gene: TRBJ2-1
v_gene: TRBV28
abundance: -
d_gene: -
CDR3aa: CASSLAPLPFFNEQFF
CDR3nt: TGTGCCAGCAGTTTAGCGCCGCTGCCTTTTTTCAATGAGCAGTTCTTC

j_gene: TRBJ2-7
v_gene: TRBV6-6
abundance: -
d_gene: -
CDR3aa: CASSTADETYEQYF
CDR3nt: TGTGCCAGCTCCACGGCCGACGAGACCTACGAGCAGTACTTC

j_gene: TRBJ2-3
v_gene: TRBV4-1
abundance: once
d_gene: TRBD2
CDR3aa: CASSHVRRGLEFYTQYF
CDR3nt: TGCGCCAGCAGCCATGTCCGTAGGGGACTAGAGTTCTATACGCAGTATTTT

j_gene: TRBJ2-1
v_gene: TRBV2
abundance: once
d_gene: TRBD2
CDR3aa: CASRPGLAGDSDEQFF
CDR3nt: TGTGCCAGCAGGCCGGGACTAGCGGGAGACTCTGATGAGCAGTTCTTC

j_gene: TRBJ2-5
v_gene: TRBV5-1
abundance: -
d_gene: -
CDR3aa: CASSFRELRDTQETQYF
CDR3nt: TGCGCCAGCAGTTTTCGAGAACTCCGGGACACTCAAGAGACCCAGTACTTC

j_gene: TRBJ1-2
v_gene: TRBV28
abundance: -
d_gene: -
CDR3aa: CASSFRGERGYTF
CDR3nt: TGTGCCAGCAGTTTCAGGGGCGAGCGTGGCTACACCTTC

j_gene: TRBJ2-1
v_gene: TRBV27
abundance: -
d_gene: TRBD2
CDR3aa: CASSLALAGSFNEQFF
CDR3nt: TGTGCCAGCAGTTTGGCTCTAGCGGGTTCTTTCAATGAGCAGTTCTTC

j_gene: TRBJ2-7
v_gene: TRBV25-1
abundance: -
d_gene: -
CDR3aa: CASSEWGTSSYEQYF
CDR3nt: TGTGCCAGCAGTGAGTGGGGGACGTCCTCCTACGAGCAGTACTTC

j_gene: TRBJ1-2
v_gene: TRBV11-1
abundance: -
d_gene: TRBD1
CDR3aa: CASSLYPPWGQNYGYTF
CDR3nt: TGTGCCAGCAGCTTATACCCCCCGTGGGGACAGAACTATGGCTACACCTTC

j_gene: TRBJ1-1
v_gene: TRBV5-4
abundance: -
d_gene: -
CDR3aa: CASSLDRFEAFF
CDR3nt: TGTGCCAGCAGCCTGGACAGATTTGAAGCTTTCTTT

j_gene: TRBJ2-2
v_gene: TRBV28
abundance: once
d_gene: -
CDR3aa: CASSDIRGRAGELFF
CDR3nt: TGTGCCAGCAGCGATATCAGGGGGAGGGCCGGGGAGCTGTTTTTT

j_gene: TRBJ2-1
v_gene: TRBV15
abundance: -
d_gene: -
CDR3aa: CATSRVTSREYNEQFF
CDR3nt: TGTGCCACCAGCAGAGTTACTAGCAGGGAATACAATGAGCAGTTCTTC

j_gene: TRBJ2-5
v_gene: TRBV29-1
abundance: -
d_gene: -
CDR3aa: CSATKPRVWETQYF
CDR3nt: TGCAGCGCCACCAAACCCAGGGTCTGGGAGACCCAGTACTTC

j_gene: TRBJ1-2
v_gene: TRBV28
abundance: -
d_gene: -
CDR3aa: CASGKLEGIYGYTF
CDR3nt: TGTGCCAGCGGAAAGCTTGAGGGCATCTATGGCTACACCTTC

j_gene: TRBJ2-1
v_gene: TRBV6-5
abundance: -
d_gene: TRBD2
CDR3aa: CATRNGRAFNEQFF
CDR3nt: TGTGCCACGCGGAACGGGAGGGCCTTCAATGAGCAGTTCTTC

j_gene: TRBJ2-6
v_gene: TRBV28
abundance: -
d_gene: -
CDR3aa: CASSLSVQSGANVLTF
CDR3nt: TGTGCCAGCAGTTTATCTGTCCAGTCTGGGGCCAACGTCCTGACTTTC

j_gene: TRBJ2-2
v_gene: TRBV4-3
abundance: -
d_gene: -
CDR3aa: CASSHRCQRGTGELFF
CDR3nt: TGCGCCAGCAGCCACCGCTGTCAGCGAGGGACCGGGGAGCTGTTTTTT

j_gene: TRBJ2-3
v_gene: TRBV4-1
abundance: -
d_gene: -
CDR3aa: CASSQGPPTTTVAWDTDTQYF
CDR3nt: TGCGCCAGCAGCCAAGGTCCCCCAACAACTACGGTAGCATGGGACACAGATACGCAGTATTTT

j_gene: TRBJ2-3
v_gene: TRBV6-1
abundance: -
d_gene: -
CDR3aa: CASSDWRDGLYTDTQYF
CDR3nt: TGTGCCAGCAGTGACTGGCGAGATGGACTTTACACAGATACGCAGTATTTT

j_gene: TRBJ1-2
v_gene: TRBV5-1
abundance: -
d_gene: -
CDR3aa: CASSTQDLYGYTF
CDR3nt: TGCGCCAGCAGCACGCAGGACTTGTATGGCTACACCTTC

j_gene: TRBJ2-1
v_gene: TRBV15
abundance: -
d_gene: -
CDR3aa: CATSREKGRGRAGCEQFF
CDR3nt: TGTGCCACCAGCAGAGAAAAAGGAAGGGGCAGGGCTGGTTGTGAGCAGTTCTTC

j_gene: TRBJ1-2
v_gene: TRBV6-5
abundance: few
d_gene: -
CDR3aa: CASSPGGYGYTF
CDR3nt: TGTGCCAGCAGTCCCGGAGGCTATGGCTACACCTTC